Below, 24 T cell receptor beta chains from the same sample are listed, as sequenced in a study of T-cell reconstitution after alpha-beta-depleted transplantation in children (dated by TCRdb to between 2015 and 2016). The library relied on PCR. Instrument used: Illumina HiSeq 2500. TCR library preparation used molecular barcoding, with unique molecular identifiers applied to normalize quantification of the TCRbeta repertoire. TCRdb redid the processing of the public reads, applying fastp at Q25 and MiXCR, and retained in-frame beta chains. Rows with a matching CDR3 protein are joined into one entry that keeps the most common DNA and genes. The sample table lists 380,000 or so distinct CDR3 sequences, 10% to 15% of them with a count of one. About 4.5% of the sample goes to the ten largest clones. Sequencing used PBMCs, obtained from the stem cell graft. These receptors originate from a human donor who donated a stem cell graft to a child with Fanconi anemia.

V and J are TRBV18 and TRBJ2-1, with D perhaps matching TRBD1 (6 bases). Deletions cut 3 bases from V and 13 bases from J, with 25 bases between. The CDR3 contains 16 residues. The V gene's germline CDR1 is KGHSH and CDR2 LQKENI. This CDR3 is CASSPTTNPFGQTQFF. The CDR3 region has the DNA TGTGCCAGCTCACCCACAACCAACCCATTTGGACAGACCCAGTTCTTC.

This clonotype was seen only a few times. This rearrangement joins TRBV27 to TRBJ2-5; 14 bases agree with TRBD2. V lost 5 bases and J lost 5; bases outside the gene matches: 7. Germline assignment: CDR1 MNHEY and CDR2 SMNVEV (reference sequence). The CDR3 is made up of 16 amino acids. Here the CDR3 reads CASSPRLAGGRETQYF. Written as DNA, the CDR3 is TGTGCCAGCAGTCCAAGACTAGCGGGGGGGCGGGAGACCCAGTACTTC.

This rearrangement joins TRBV3-1 to TRBJ1-6, with no clear D. Germline CDR1 reads LGHDT; CDR2 reads YNNKEL (reference sequence). V was pared by 0 bases and J by 11 bases, with 17 bases between. The CDR3 is 16 amino acids. The CDR3 nucleotides read TGTGCCAGCAGCCAAGATTTGACCCCCTTAAAGGCACCCCTCCACTTT. Translated, it gives CASSQDLTPLKAPLHF.

This chain joins TRBV24-1 and TRBJ2-7; the D gene is possibly TRBD1 (6 bases). The CDR3 loop spans 14 amino acids. Germline CDR1 KGHDR, CDR2 SFDVKD. The V end was cut by 5 bases, the J end by 1 base, with 11 bases between. In nucleotides, the CDR3 is TGTGCCACCAGTGGGAACAGGGAATCCTACGAGCAGTACGTC. Translation: CATSGNRESYEQYV.

The chain has TRBV4-2 and TRBJ1-5; perhaps TRBD1 as D (6 bases). The CDR3 sequence is 16 residues long. The V end lost 4 bases, the J end lost 4 bases, and 17 bases lay between the germline ends. The V gene's germline CDR1 is LGHNA and CDR2 YNFKEQ. For the CDR3, the DNA is TGTGCCAGCAGCCTCCAAGGGGGTATGGTAAATCAGCCCCAGCATTTT. Translated, it gives CASSLQGGMVNQPQHF.

This clonotype has a handful of counts. The chain uses TRBV3-1 and TRBJ1-2; tentatively, D is TRBD1 (5 bases). The CDR3 extends over 15 amino acids. The V gene's germline CDR1 is LGHDT and CDR2 YNNKEL (reference sequence). The V end was cut by 10 bases, the J end by 4 bases, with 22 bases between. CDR3 in amino acids: CATCPLWGGFYGYTF. In DNA, the CDR3 is TGTGCCACCTGCCCCCTTTGGGGCGGATTCTATGGCTACACCTTC.

The CDR3 is CSALGQGNTEAFF. DNA for the CDR3: TGCAGTGCTTTGGGACAGGGGAACACTGAAGCTTTCTTT. This chain uses TRBV20-1 with TRBJ1-1; 9 bases map to TRBD1. Germline-derived CDR1 and CDR2 are DFQATT and SNEGSKA (reference sequence). This CDR3 contains 13 residues. Trimming cost V 5 bases and J 1 base; bases outside gene matches: 2.

This clonotype was detected a few times. The V call is TRBV25-1, the J call TRBJ2-1; D not resolved. Trimming took off 1 base at V and 6 bases at J, with 7 bases between the two ends. The CDR3 sequence is 13 residues long. Germline-derived CDR1 and CDR2 are MGHDK and SYGVNS. This chain's CDR3 is CASSESHSNEQFF. The DNA for the CDR3 is TGTGCCAGCAGTGAATCTCACAGCAATGAGCAGTTCTTC.

This clonotype was counted between two and nine times. The rearrangement joins TRBV11-3 to TRBJ2-4; TRBD2 aligns across 11 bases. Trimming took 1 base from V and 9 from J; bases not matched to a gene: 29. Germline loops: CDR1 SGHNT, CDR2 YENEEA. The CDR3 is 23 residues long. In DNA, the CDR3 is TGTGCCAGCAGCTTAGCTCTAGGAGGGATAGGGTCTAGCGGGGGGCCCGGGATGGGCATTCAGTACTTC. Amino acids: CASSLALGGIGSSGGPGMGIQYF.

The V call is TRBV11-2, the J call TRBJ2-6; D is ambiguous. Germline V gene lookup returns CDR1 SGHAT and CDR2 FQNNGV. The CDR3 covers 15 residues. V lost 6 bases and J lost 1, with 10 bases in between. The CDR3 reads CASSPEFSGANVLTF. CDR3 sequence (DNA): TGTGCCAGCAGTCCTGAGTTTTCTGGGGCCAACGTCCTGACTTTC.

The chain carries TRBV18 and TRBJ1-1; possible D gene TRBD1, 5 bases. CDR3 length: 12 residues. V was cut by 10 bases and J by 2 bases, with 11 bases left in between. Germline assignment: CDR1 KGHSH and CDR2 LQKENI. The DNA for the CDR3 is TGTGCCACTCAGGGTAGAAACACTGAAGCTTTCTTT. Residues: CATQGRNTEAFF.

This clonotype was detected a few times. The V and J genes are TRBV6-1 and TRBJ2-1; D not certain. The V end lost 6 bases, the J end lost 5 bases, and 14 bases lay between the germline ends. The CDR3 spans 14 residues. The germline V gene encodes CDR1 MNHNS and CDR2 SASEGT. CDR3 coding DNA: TGTGCCAGCAGACCGGCCCCTGGAAACAATGAGCAGTTCTTC. Protein sequence: CASRPAPGNNEQFF.

This clonotype was counted at least ten times. The chain is built from TRBV12-3 or TRBV12-4 and TRBJ2-1; D gene uncertain. This CDR3 region has 12 residues. The germline V and J ends were trimmed by 2 bases and 10 bases, with 9 bases remaining between them. CDR3 region: CASSLSRHEQFF. Here the CDR3 DNA reads TGTGCCAGCAGTTTATCCAGACACGAGCAGTTCTTC.

The chain combines TRBV10-2 with TRBJ2-7, with D tentatively TRBD2 (5 bases). The CDR3 sequence is 15 residues long. The V and J ends lost 2 bases and 0 bases respectively, with 11 bases between them. CDR1 and CDR2 (germline): WSHSY, SAAADI. The CDR3 loop is CASSERGTSSYEQYF. CDR3 in DNA: TGCGCCAGCAGTGAGCGGGGAACGAGCTCCTACGAGCAGTACTTC.

V is TRBV11-2 and J is TRBJ2-3, with TRBD2 matching 7 bases. Trimming removed 4 bases from V and 2 bases from J; junction bases left unmatched: 6. Looked up from germline, CDR1 is SGHAT and CDR2 is FQNNGV. The CDR3 runs 15 residues. The CDR3 region is CASSSEGRDTDTQYF. The CDR3 DNA reads as TGTGCCAGCAGCTCCGAGGGGAGGGACACAGATACGCAGTATTTT.

This chain links TRBV30 with TRBJ1-6; tentative D call: TRBD1 (6 bases). CDR1 is GTSNPN, CDR2 SVGIG, per germline (reference sequence). The CDR3 is 14 amino acids. V shed 0 bases and J shed 9 bases, with 12 bases lying between them. The CDR3 region has the DNA TGTGCCTGGAGTGTACAGGGAGGTAGTTCACCCCTCCACTTT. It is translated as CAWSVQGGSSPLHF.

This chain uses TRBV12-3 or TRBV12-4 with TRBJ2-5; the match to TRBD2 covers 7 bases. V was clipped by 0 bases and J by 1 base; unmatched bases: 5. The CDR3 is made up of 16 amino acids. CDR3 coding DNA: TGTGCCAGCAGTTTAGCGCTAAGCGGGGCCCAAGAGACCCAGTACTTC. Its protein product is CASSLALSGAQETQYF.

The chain has TRBV19 and TRBJ2-2; D is possibly TRBD1 (5 bases). This CDR3 is built from 15 residues. Germline V lookup: CDR1 LNHDA, CDR2 SQIVND (reference sequence). V lost 2 bases and J lost 4, with 11 bases in between. CDR3 residues: CASSISGAGTGELFF. The CDR3 region has the DNA TGTGCCAGTAGTATATCTGGGGCCGGCACCGGGGAGCTGTTTTTT.

This clonotype was picked up many times. In DNA, the CDR3 is TGTGCCAGCAAAGGGGCGCAGGAAGCTTTCTTT. Its translation: CASKGAQEAFF. The gene calls are TRBV2 and TRBJ1-1; weak D call: TRBD1 (5 bases). The CDR3 length is 11 residues. The V gene lost 7 bases and the J gene lost 8 bases, with 11 bases spanning the gap. Germline loops: CDR1 SNHLY, CDR2 FYNNEI.

A few counts support this clonotype. The rearrangement uses TRBV14 and TRBJ1-6; D gene unclear. V was trimmed by 0 bases and J by 7 bases, leaving 7 bases between them. The germline CDR1 and CDR2 sequences are SGHDN and FVKESK. The length of the CDR3 is 14 residues. The CDR3 coding sequence is TGTGCCAGCAGCCAAGATTTAGGAAATTCACCCCTCCACTTT. This codes for CASSQDLGNSPLHF.

The rearrangement joins TRBV7-2 to TRBJ1-2; no firm D call. Trimming stripped 1 base from V and 0 bases from J, with 12 bases between. The CDR3 extends over 16 amino acids. Germline-derived CDR1 and CDR2 are SGHTA and FQGNSA. The CDR3 DNA reads TGTGCCAGCAGCTTAGGTCGCGGCAGCGCTAACTATGGCTACACCTTC. It yields the protein CASSLGRGSANYGYTF.

The chain is built from TRBV5-1 and TRBJ1-6; D gene uncertain. Germline loops: CDR1 SGHRS, CDR2 YFSETQ. This CDR3 region has 15 residues. V dropped 0 bases and J dropped 0 bases, with 4 bases sitting between them. CDR3 amino acids: CASSLVSSYNSPLHF. CDR3 nucleotide sequence: TGCGCCAGCAGCTTGGTGAGCTCCTATAATTCACCCCTCCACTTT. The full variable domain, with the rest looked up from reference TRBV5-1 and TRBJ1-6, is KAGVTQTPRYLIKTRGQQVTLSCSPISGHRSVSWYQQTPGQGLQFLFEYFSETQRNKGNFPGRFSGRQFSNSRSEMNVSTLELGDSALYLCASSLVSSYNSPLHFGNGTRLTVT.

This clonotype was observed a few times. This chain connects TRBV20-1 to TRBJ2-3, with 10 bases lining up with TRBD1. The CDR3 extends over 15 amino acids. Germline trimming cut 5 bases from V and 4 bases from J; bases unmatched to any gene: 9. From germline, CDR1 is DFQATT and CDR2 SNEGSKA (reference sequence). The CDR3 DNA is TGCAGTGCTGTCCGCCGGGACAGGGGTTCAGATACGCAGTATTTT. Translated, it gives CSAVRRDRGSDTQYF.

The rearrangement links TRBV6-5 to TRBJ1-3; D possibly corresponds to TRBD1 (6 bases). Trimming removed 6 bases at V and 10 bases at J, with 22 bases between. Germline V CDR1 and CDR2: MNHEY, SVGAGI. CDR3 length equals 15 residues. This CDR3 reads CASRGRDILPSTIYF. DNA for the CDR3: TGTGCCAGCAGGGGCCGGGACATACTCCCTAGTACCATATATTTT.